This is a list of T cell receptor beta chains from one sample in a study of OX40 agonist ivuxolimab in advanced cancers. Profiled with immunoSEQ multiplex PCR; TCRdb holds only in-frame clones, not every one. This sample has about 63,000 clones, with approximately 90% found just once. The material sequenced was CD4+ or CD8+ T cells sorted from blood, taken in a trial of the OX40 agonist ivuxolimab. The receptors here all came from an adult with an advanced solid tumor such as melanoma, head and neck, liver or kidney cancer. Each CDR3 is given without its conserved first and last residue. A D gene is named only where the DNA matches it firmly. Not all rows give a size; the values are once, few, many and, for expanded clones, a class.

j_call: TRBJ1-5; v_call: TRBV19; clone_size: once; d_call: TRBD1; cdr3_aa: ASSIPGTGDYQPQH
j_call: TRBJ2-2; v_call: TRBV29-1; clone_size: -; d_call: -; cdr3_aa: SATRAGTGELF
j_call: TRBJ2-1; v_call: TRBV5-4; clone_size: -; d_call: -; cdr3_aa: ASSRDNEQF
j_call: TRBJ2-1; v_call: TRBV7-3; clone_size: -; d_call: -; cdr3_aa: ASSLVGSYNEQF
j_call: TRBJ2-3; v_call: TRBV5-6; clone_size: -; d_call: TRBD2; cdr3_aa: ASSLGASGSGGTDTQY
j_call: TRBJ2-7; v_call: TRBV29-1; clone_size: -; d_call: -; cdr3_aa: SVEAEGQQY
j_call: TRBJ2-2; v_call: TRBV2; clone_size: -; d_call: -; cdr3_aa: ASCTSRTNTGELF
j_call: TRBJ1-5; v_call: TRBV6-5; clone_size: -; d_call: -; cdr3_aa: ASSYSYGNQPQH
j_call: TRBJ2-1; v_call: TRBV27; clone_size: -; d_call: TRBD1; cdr3_aa: ASSRGQGWHNEQF
j_call: TRBJ2-3; v_call: TRBV6-6; clone_size: -; d_call: -; cdr3_aa: ASSYRDTTDTQY
j_call: TRBJ1-2; v_call: TRBV9; clone_size: -; d_call: TRBD1; cdr3_aa: ASSVRTGTGDGYT
j_call: TRBJ2-6; v_call: TRBV5-6; clone_size: -; d_call: -; cdr3_aa: ASSLTLEANVLT
j_call: TRBJ2-1; v_call: TRBV4-1; clone_size: -; d_call: -; cdr3_aa: ASSQDGAPSSYNEQF
j_call: TRBJ2-7; v_call: TRBV10-3; clone_size: -; d_call: -; cdr3_aa: AISERATAAEQY
j_call: TRBJ1-3; v_call: TRBV19; clone_size: -; d_call: -; cdr3_aa: ASIPTGNSGNTIY
j_call: TRBJ1-5; v_call: TRBV6-6; clone_size: -; d_call: -; cdr3_aa: ASSYSEGYNQPQH
j_call: TRBJ1-1; v_call: TRBV5-1; clone_size: -; d_call: -; cdr3_aa: ASSLGLWVPTEAF
j_call: TRBJ1-5; v_call: TRBV2; clone_size: -; d_call: -; cdr3_aa: ASSRQINQPQH
j_call: TRBJ1-2; v_call: TRBV7-2; clone_size: -; d_call: -; cdr3_aa: ASSSGLINYGYT
j_call: TRBJ1-5; v_call: TRBV30; clone_size: -; d_call: -; cdr3_aa: AWSPSRRSHSNQPQH
j_call: TRBJ2-3; v_call: TRBV7-2; clone_size: once; d_call: TRBD2; cdr3_aa: ASQRDSSSTDTQY
j_call: TRBJ1-5; v_call: TRBV4-1; clone_size: -; d_call: TRBD1; cdr3_aa: ASSPRQGFQPQH
j_call: TRBJ2-7; v_call: TRBV19; clone_size: -; d_call: -; cdr3_aa: ASRARDRSSYEQY
j_call: TRBJ2-7; v_call: TRBV5-1; clone_size: -; d_call: TRBD2; cdr3_aa: ASSFSTSGSRYEQY
j_call: TRBJ1-1; v_call: TRBV29-1; clone_size: -; d_call: TRBD1; cdr3_aa: SAGGAGTEAF